This T cell receptor beta chain is drawn from a study of blood T cell repertoires in COVID-19. Only in-frame clones appear in the TCRdb table, and some are missing; sequencing was by immunoSEQ multiplex PCR. Among some 140,000 clones, approximately 77% were seen once, and the ten largest hold 15% to 25%. This CDR3 comprises 14 residues. Germline values: CDR1 MNHEY, CDR2 SMNVEV (reference sequence). V lost 4 bases to trimming and J lost 5 bases, with 14 bases between them. This TCR came from a man older than 75 with acute or convalescent COVID-19. The chain couples TRBV27 to TRBJ2-5, with D tentatively TRBD2 (6 bases). The sequencing input was peripheral blood. The DNA for the CDR3 is TGTGCCAGCAGTTCCGTTCTGGAGGGGGAGACCCAGTACTTC. Encoded protein: CASSSVLEGETQYF.